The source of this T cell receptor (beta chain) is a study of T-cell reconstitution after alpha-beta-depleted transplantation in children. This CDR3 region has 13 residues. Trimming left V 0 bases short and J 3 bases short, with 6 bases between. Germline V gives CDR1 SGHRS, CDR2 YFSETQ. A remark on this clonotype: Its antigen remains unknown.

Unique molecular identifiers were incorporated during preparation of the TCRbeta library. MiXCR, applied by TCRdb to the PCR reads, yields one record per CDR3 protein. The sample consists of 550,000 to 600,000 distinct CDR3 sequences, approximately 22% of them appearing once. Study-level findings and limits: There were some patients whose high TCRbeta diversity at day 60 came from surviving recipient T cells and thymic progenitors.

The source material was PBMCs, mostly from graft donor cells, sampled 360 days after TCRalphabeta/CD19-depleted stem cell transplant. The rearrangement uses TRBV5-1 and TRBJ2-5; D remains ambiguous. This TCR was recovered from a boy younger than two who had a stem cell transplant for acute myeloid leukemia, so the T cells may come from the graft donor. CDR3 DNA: TGCGCCAGCAGCTTGGAGTATAAAGAGACCCAGTACTTC. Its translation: CASSLEYKETQYF.